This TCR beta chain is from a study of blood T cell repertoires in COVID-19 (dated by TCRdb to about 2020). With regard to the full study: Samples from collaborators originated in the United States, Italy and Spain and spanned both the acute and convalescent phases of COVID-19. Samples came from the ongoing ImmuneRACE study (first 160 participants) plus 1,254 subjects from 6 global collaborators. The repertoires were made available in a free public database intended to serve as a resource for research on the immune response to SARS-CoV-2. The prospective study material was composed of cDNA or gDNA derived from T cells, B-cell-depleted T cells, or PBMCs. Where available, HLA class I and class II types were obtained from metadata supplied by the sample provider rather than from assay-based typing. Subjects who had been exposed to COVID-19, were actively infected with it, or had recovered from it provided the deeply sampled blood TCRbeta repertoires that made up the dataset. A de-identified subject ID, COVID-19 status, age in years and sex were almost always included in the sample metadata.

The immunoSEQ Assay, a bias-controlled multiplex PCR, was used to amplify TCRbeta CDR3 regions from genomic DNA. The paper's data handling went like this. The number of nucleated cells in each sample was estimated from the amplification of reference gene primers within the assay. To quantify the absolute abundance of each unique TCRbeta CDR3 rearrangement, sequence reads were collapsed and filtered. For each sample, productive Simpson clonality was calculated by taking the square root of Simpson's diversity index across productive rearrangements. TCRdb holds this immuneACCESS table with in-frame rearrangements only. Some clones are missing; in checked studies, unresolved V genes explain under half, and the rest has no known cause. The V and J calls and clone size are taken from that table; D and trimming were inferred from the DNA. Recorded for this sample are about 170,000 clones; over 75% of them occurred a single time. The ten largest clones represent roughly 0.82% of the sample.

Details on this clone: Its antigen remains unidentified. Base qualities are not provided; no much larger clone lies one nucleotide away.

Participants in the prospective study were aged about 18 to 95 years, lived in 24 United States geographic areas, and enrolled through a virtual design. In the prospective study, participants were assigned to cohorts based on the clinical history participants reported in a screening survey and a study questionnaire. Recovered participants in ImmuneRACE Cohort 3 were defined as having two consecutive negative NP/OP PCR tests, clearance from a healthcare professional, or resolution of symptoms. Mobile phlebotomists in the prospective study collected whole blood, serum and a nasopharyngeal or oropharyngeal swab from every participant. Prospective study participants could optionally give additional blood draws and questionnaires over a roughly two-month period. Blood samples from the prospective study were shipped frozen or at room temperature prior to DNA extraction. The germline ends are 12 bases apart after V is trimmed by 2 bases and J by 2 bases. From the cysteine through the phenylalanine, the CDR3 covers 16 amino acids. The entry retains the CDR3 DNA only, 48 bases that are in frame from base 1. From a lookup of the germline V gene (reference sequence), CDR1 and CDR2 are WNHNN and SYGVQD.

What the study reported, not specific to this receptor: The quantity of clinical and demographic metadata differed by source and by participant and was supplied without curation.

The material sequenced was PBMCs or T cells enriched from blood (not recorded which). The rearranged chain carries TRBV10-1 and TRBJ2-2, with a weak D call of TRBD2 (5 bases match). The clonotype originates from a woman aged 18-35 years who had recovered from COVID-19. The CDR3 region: CASSEIVGDNTGELFF. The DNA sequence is TGCGCCAGCAGTGAGATCGTGGGAGACAACACCGGGGAGCTGTTTTTT.